A single T cell receptor (beta chain) is shown here with its context. This CDR3 comprises 15 residues. Germline V lookup: CDR1 MGHRA, CDR2 YSYEKL. V gave up 1 base and J gave up 2 bases, with 10 bases separating them. Vbeta (60) and Jbeta (13) primers were used in the PCR. Only in-frame clones appear in the TCRdb table, and some are missing; sequencing was by immunoSEQ multiplex PCR. The sample has some 120,000 clones, about 81% seen once. The data derive from a study of cytomegalovirus exposure and HLA in healthy donors. The sample was PBMCs. The TCR comes from a young woman in good health and CMV-seronegative. The chain joins TRBV4-1 to TRBJ2-3; D call uncertain. DNA for the CDR3: TGCGCCAGCAGCCAAGGACAAAGTAACACAGATACGCAGTATTTT. Amino acid sequence: CASSQGQSNTDTQYF.